This entry is about one T cell receptor (beta chain). These data are taken from a study of blood T cell repertoires in COVID-19. Study-level information: The study drew acute and convalescent COVID-19 samples from the United States, Italy and Spain.

Germline CDR1 reads SGHTA; CDR2 reads FQGTGA. The V gene end was trimmed by 5 bases and the J gene end by 3 bases; junction bases not matched to a gene: 3. This CDR3 contains 14 residues. Data came from immunoSEQ multiplex PCR; TCRdb stores just in-frame clones and leaves some out. The sample holds roughly 570,000 clones, roughly 89% seen once. The sample consisted of peripheral blood. This sequence joins TRBV7-3 and TRBJ2-3; 9 bases are a match to TRBD2. This sequence originates from a woman aged 45-59 years with COVID-19, enrolled during active disease. This CDR3 is CASSMGLATDTQYF. CDR3 DNA: TGTGCCAGCAGCATGGGACTAGCTACAGATACGCAGTATTTT.